The clone carrying this TCR beta chain showed up just a few times. No antigen is known for it. This entry belongs to a study of CD8+ T cells in alopecia areata. As for the study in general: Percent of scalp involved defined treated patients' severity scores. The study's findings and limits: Resident alphabeta T-cell populations of normal skin are likewise subject to sequencing in scalp samples. Only a single nonresponder existed, so baseline CD8+ expansion links stay unclear.

Stated treatment: oral pan-JAK inhibitor, 5-10 mg twice daily. Peripheral blood and lesional scalp punch biopsies were taken from alopecia areata patients. V was trimmed by 1 base and J by 5 bases, leaving 13 bases between them. Germline CDR1 SGHRS, CDR2 YFSETQ. CDR3 length: 15 amino acids. Once RNA had been extracted, it was reverse transcribed into cDNA to act as the sequencing template. Profiled with immunoSEQ multiplex PCR; TCRdb holds only in-frame clones, not every one. The sample lists 150,000 to 200,000 clones; 58% were seen once. The J gene is TRBJ2-1, the V gene TRBV5-1; D is possibly TRBD2 (6 bases). The TCR was taken from a human donor with alopecia areata. This specimen consisted of CD4+ T cells sorted from blood, obtained at week 24, from a patient treated with tofacitinib. CDR3 sequence reads: CASSLSGGNHNEQFF. DNA of the CDR3: TGCGCCAGCAGCTTGAGTGGCGGGAACCACAATGAGCAGTTCTTC.